The entry below describes one TCR beta chain. The sample is drawn from a study of blood T cells in healthy people across ages. V gave up 1 base and J gave up 6 bases, with 10 bases separating them. The germline CDR1 and CDR2 sequences are SGHTA and FQGNSA. The length of the CDR3 is 14 residues. Samples each had at least 5 micrograms of total RNA extracted. The use of a sample-barcoded 5' primer and a J-beta primer mix characterized a second PCR of about 7 to 12 cycles. TCRdb processed the 5' RACE reads anew with MiXCR; each CDR3 protein has one entry. In the table there are about 1.8 million distinct CDR3 sequences, 49% of which are singletons.

The rearrangement links TRBV7-2 to TRBJ2-1; D is perhaps TRBD2 (6 bases). The source of this sequence is a woman aged 40 to 49 in good health. The specimen sequenced was blood. The chain's CDR3 is CASSLESSANEQFF. The CDR3 DNA follows: TGTGCCAGCAGCTTAGAGTCTAGCGCCAATGAGCAGTTCTTC. The full variable domain, in which reference TRBV7-2 and TRBJ2-1 provide the parts outside the CDR3, is GAGVSQSPSNKVTEKGKDVELRCDPISGHTALYWYRQSLGQGLEFLIYFQGNSAPDKSGLPSDRFSAERTGGSVSTLTIQRTQQEDSAVYLCASSLESSANEQFFGPGTRLTVL.